The 31 T cell receptor beta chains given below trace back to one sample, sequenced in a study of long-term antiretroviral therapy in people with HIV. It was version v3.0 of the immunoSEQ assay that was run at survey level. Generated by immunoSEQ multiplex PCR, the TCRdb table keeps only in-frame clones and is missing some. The sample records tens of thousands of clones, around 83% being singletons. The sequencing used unsorted PBMCs, collected 3.1 years after starting antiretroviral therapy. These receptor sequences come from a woman aged 45-60 years with HIV.

The CDR3 is CSVEGDRAWSNYGYTF. CDR3 in DNA: TGCAGCGTTGAAGGTGATAGGGCCTGGAGTAACTATGGCTACACCTTC. The rearrangement links TRBV29-1 to TRBJ1-2; D gene unclear. Trimming removed 1 base from V and 1 base from J, with 16 bases in between. This CDR3 has 16 residues. CDR1 and CDR2 (germline): SQVTM, ANQGSEA.

This clone has a single count. The rearrangement joins TRBV6-1 to TRBJ2-3, with 10 nucleotides matching TRBD2. V lost 3 bases, J lost 3 bases, and 15 bases stayed unmatched. CDR1 MNHNS and CDR2 SASEGT come from the germline V gene. CDR3 length equals 19 residues. The CDR3 protein is CASSDLTSGGAVWTDTQYF. The CDR3 DNA reads as TGTGCCAGCAGTGATCTTACCAGCGGGGGGGCCGTATGGACAGATACGCAGTATTTT.

V and J are TRBV9 and TRBJ1-3; no clear D gene. The CDR3 is made up of 15 amino acids. Trimming cost V 3 bases and J 2 bases, with 12 bases left between them. Germline V gene lookup returns CDR1 SGDLS and CDR2 YYNGEE. DNA for the CDR3: TGTGCCAGCAGCGATAGCCCCAGCGCTGGAAACACCATATATTTT. As protein: CASSDSPSAGNTIYF.

This sequence joins TRBV27 and TRBJ2-7, with D perhaps matching TRBD1 or TRBD2 (6 bases each). This CDR3 region has 15 residues. Germline lookup yields CDR1 MNHEY and CDR2 SMNVEV (reference sequence). Deletions cut 7 bases from V and 1 base from J, with 17 bases between. The CDR3 loop is CASTLGGPGSYEQYF. The DNA for the CDR3 is TGTGCCAGCACCCTTGGGGGGCCTGGTTCCTACGAGCAGTACTTC.

The J gene is TRBJ2-7, the V gene TRBV7-2; TRBD2 aligns across 7 bases. CDR1 is SGHTA and CDR2 is FQGNSA in the germline V gene. Trimming took 1 base from V and 4 from J; bases not matched to a gene: 7. The CDR3 sequence is 15 residues long. The CDR3 DNA reads as TGTGCCAGCAGCTTAGTATGGGGGGGAGGATACGAGCAGTACTTC. It translates to CASSLVWGGGYEQYF.

The chain links TRBV30 to TRBJ1-3; D gene uncertain. Trimming stripped 4 bases from V and 0 bases from J, with 10 bases between. The CDR3 consists of 14 residues. Per germline, CDR1 GTSNPN and CDR2 SVGIG (reference sequence). The CDR3 loop is CAWTLAYSGNTIYF. DNA of the CDR3: TGTGCCTGGACCCTTGCCTACTCTGGAAACACCATATATTTT.

A single count supports this clone. The rearrangement uses TRBV7-2 and TRBJ2-3, with D possibly TRBD2 on 6 matching bases. The ends were cut back, 4 bases at V and 3 bases at J, with 14 bases in the middle. CDR3 length equals 15 residues. Germline values: CDR1 SGHTA, CDR2 FQGNSA. CDR3 bases: TGTGCCAGCAGCTCGACCGGGACTTCAACAGATACGCAGTATTTT. Amino acid sequence: CASSSTGTSTDTQYF.

The genes are TRBV19 and TRBJ1-2; possible D gene TRBD1, 5 bases. V was cut by 6 bases and J by 2 bases, with 13 bases left in between. CDR1 and CDR2 (germline): LNHDA, SQIVND (reference sequence). The CDR3 totals 14 residues. CDR3 protein: CASSASTVNYGYTF. The CDR3 DNA reads TGTGCCAGTAGCGCCTCGACAGTGAACTATGGCTACACCTTC.

On this clone itself: The junction departs from germline at one end; a sequencing error may be responsible. The CDR3 loop is CASSLQEFTEAFF. CDR3 bases: TGTGCTAGCAGCTTACAGGAGTTCACTGAAGCTTTCTTT. This rearrangement joins TRBV7-7 to TRBJ1-1; tentatively, D is TRBD1 (5 bases). This CDR3 spans 13 amino acids. CDR1 and CDR2 from the germline V gene are SSHAT and FNYEAQ (reference sequence).

This clone has only one observation. The junction differs from germline at one of its ends, possibly a read error. J is TRBJ2-7 and V is TRBV5-6; 7 bases map to TRBD1. The CDR3 runs 15 residues. CDR1 SGHDT and CDR2 YYEEEE come from the germline V gene. The CDR3 coding sequence is TGTGCCAGCAGCCTGGCTTCGGGACAGAGTTTTTTTCGGCACTTC. It codes for CASSLASGQSFFRHF.

The V gene is TRBV6-1, the J gene TRBJ1-5; D possibly corresponds to TRBD1 (6 bases). The V end lost 5 bases, the J end lost 6 bases, and 17 bases lay between the germline ends. CDR1 and CDR2 (germline): MNHNS, SASEGT. The CDR3 covers 15 residues. CDR3 residues: CASSNRGRGTQPQHF. CDR3 in DNA: TGTGCCAGCAGTAATAGAGGGAGGGGGACTCAGCCCCAGCATTTT.

This clone was detected a few times. V gene TRBV11-2 combines with J gene TRBJ1-2; D not resolved. Trimming pared 3 bases from V and 1 base from J, leaving 12 bases between. Germline CDR1 and CDR2: SGHAT and FQNNGV. The length of the CDR3 is 15 residues. The CDR3 region has the DNA TGTGCCAGCAGCTTTAGGCCGAACCTTAACTATGGCTACACCTTC. This encodes CASSFRPNLNYGYTF.

This clone was detected only once. The rearrangement uses TRBV7-2 and TRBJ2-2; 10 positions match TRBD2. The CDR3 is 15 residues long. The V gene's germline CDR1 is SGHTA and CDR2 FQGNSA. The V gene end was trimmed by 6 bases and the J gene end by 5 bases; junction bases not matched to a gene: 6. The CDR3 region has the DNA TGTGCCAGCAGTCCCAATAGCGGGGGGACCGGGGAGCTGTTTTTT. It yields the protein CASSPNSGGTGELFF. Together with reference TRBV7-2 and TRBJ2-2, the CDR3 gives the full variable domain: GAGVSQSPSNKVTEKGKDVELRCDPISGHTALYWYRQSLGQGLEFLIYFQGNSAPDKSGLPSDRFSAERTGGSVSTLTIQRTQQEDSAVYLCASSPNSGGTGELFFGEGSRLTVL.

The V and J genes are TRBV5-1 and TRBJ1-2, with TRBD1 identical over 7 bases. This CDR3 has 13 residues. V dropped 3 bases and J dropped 4; count of bases not matched to a gene: 3. CDR1 is SGHRS and CDR2 is YFSETQ in the germline V gene. CDR3 region: CASSSGTVYGYTF. The CDR3 nucleotides are TGCGCCAGCAGCTCGGGGACAGTCTATGGCTACACCTTC.

This chain uses TRBV19 with TRBJ2-1, with a possible D match to TRBD2 (6 bases). The CDR3 runs 17 residues. V lost 9 bases and J 0 bases, leaving 21 bases between the germline ends. Germline-derived CDR1 and CDR2 are LNHDA and SQIVND (reference sequence). The CDR3 DNA follows: TGTGCCAGCAAGGGACTTATCCCGGTGGGCTCCTACAATGAGCAGTTCTTC. Translating gives CASKGLIPVGSYNEQFF.

In its sample, this clone was seen a few times. The chain carries TRBV11-2 and TRBJ1-6; D gene unclear. The ends were cut back, 2 bases at V and 3 bases at J, with 5 bases in the middle. The CDR3 is 14 amino acids. Germline V CDR1 and CDR2: SGHAT, FQNNGV. The CDR3 protein is CASSLTVYNSPLHF. The CDR3 bases are TGTGCCAGCAGCTTAACAGTCTATAATTCACCCCTCCACTTT.

The rearrangement joins TRBV7-6 to TRBJ2-4, with D maybe TRBD2 (5 bases). Germline loops: CDR1 SGHVS, CDR2 FNYEAQ. The germline V and J ends were trimmed by 1 base and 8 bases, with 9 bases remaining between them. There are 13 residues in the CDR3. The chain's CDR3 is CASSLEASHIQYF. For the CDR3, the DNA is TGTGCCAGCAGCTTAGAGGCTAGCCACATTCAGTACTTC.

The gene calls are TRBV20-1 and TRBJ1-4; D gene ambiguous. The CDR3 runs to 11 residues. Germline CDR1 and CDR2: DFQATT and SNEGSKA (reference sequence). The germline V and J ends were trimmed by 3 bases and 12 bases, with 11 bases remaining between them. The CDR3 DNA reads TGCAGTGCTAGGATCGGGGAGCAACTGTTTTTT. Translating it yields CSARIGEQLFF.

This chain links TRBV7-2 with TRBJ2-5; 15 bases are a match to TRBD2. With V trimmed by 3 bases and J by 7 bases, 9 bases remained unmatched. Looked up from germline, CDR1 is SGHTA and CDR2 is FQGNSA. The CDR3 consists of 17 residues. The CDR3 DNA reads as TGTGCCAGCAGCTTCTCCGGACTAGCGGGGGGGCGCGGGACCCAGTACTTC. Protein sequence: CASSFSGLAGGRGTQYF.

V and J are TRBV4-1 and TRBJ2-1; the match to TRBD1 covers 8 bases. This CDR3 has 18 residues. V was pared by 0 bases and J by 4 bases, with 11 bases of the junction left unmatched. In germline, CDR1 is MGHRA, CDR2 YSYEKL. The CDR3 spells CASSQDPFPRGRYNEQFF. In DNA form, the CDR3 reads TGCGCCAGCAGCCAAGATCCCTTTCCCAGGGGGCGATACAATGAGCAGTTCTTC.

J is TRBJ1-2 and V is TRBV4-1; D not certain. Between the trimmed V and J ends, which lost 0 bases and 2 bases, there was a span of 13 bases. This CDR3 has 16 amino acids. Germline CDR1 and CDR2: MGHRA and YSYEKL. The CDR3 loop reads CASSQDPGKGNYGYTF. In DNA form, the CDR3 reads TGCGCCAGCAGCCAAGACCCAGGCAAGGGCAACTATGGCTACACCTTC.

The chain uses TRBV7-2 and TRBJ2-1; the D call may be TRBD1 or TRBD2 (5 bases each). The ends were cut back, 2 bases at V and 5 bases at J, with 16 bases in the middle. The CDR3 is 16 amino acids. Germline V gene lookup returns CDR1 SGHTA and CDR2 FQGNSA. The CDR3 DNA is TGTGCCAGCAGCTTACTAGGCCCTGGGGGAAACAATGAGCAGTTCTTC. Translated, it gives CASSLLGPGGNNEQFF.

The V and J genes are TRBV7-2 and TRBJ1-3; no clear D. Germline lookup yields CDR1 SGHTA and CDR2 FQGNSA. Trimming shortened V by 5 bases and J by 8 bases, and 13 bases separated the two germline ends. The CDR3 runs to 13 residues. This CDR3 is CASSTHRGDTIYF. Written as DNA, the CDR3 is TGTGCCAGCAGCACCCACCGAGGTGACACCATATATTTT.

The chain employs TRBV4-3 and TRBJ2-5; the D is unclear. V dropped 0 bases and J dropped 4 bases, with 12 bases sitting between them. The CDR3 contains 15 residues. Germline CDR1 is LGHNA and CDR2 is YSLEER. The CDR3 is CASSQDISVGETQYF. The CDR3 bases are TGCGCCAGCAGCCAAGATATAAGCGTAGGAGAGACCCAGTACTTC.

This chain uses TRBV19 with TRBJ2-5; 8 nucleotides align to TRBD1. From germline, CDR1 is LNHDA and CDR2 SQIVND (reference sequence). CDR3 length equals 12 residues. Germline trimming cut 5 bases from V and 5 bases from J; bases unmatched to any gene: 1. This chain's CDR3 is CASSYRGETQYF. The DNA for the CDR3 is TGTGCCAGTAGTTACAGGGGGGAGACCCAGTACTTC.

The chain recombines TRBV13 with TRBJ1-2; 9 nucleotides agree with TRBD1. The J segment lost 8 bases and the V segment lost 1 base, leaving 14 bases of the junction unmatched. The CDR3 length is 17 residues. From germline, CDR1 is PRHDT and CDR2 FYEKMQ (reference sequence). The CDR3 is CASSLVRATGGKGGYTF. CDR3 bases: TGTGCCAGCAGCTTAGTCAGGGCCACAGGGGGCAAGGGCGGCTACACCTTC.

This chain joins TRBV14 and TRBJ2-3; D ambiguous. The CDR3 has 16 residues. V was trimmed by 1 base and J by 1 base, leaving 12 bases between them. CDR1 is SGHDN and CDR2 is FVKESK in the germline V gene. The CDR3 coding sequence is TGTGCCAGCAGCCAAGGTAGTGGGAAGCGCACAGATACGCAGTATTTT. Translated, it gives CASSQGSGKRTDTQYF.

The rearrangement links TRBV6-1 to TRBJ2-1, with TRBD2 as a possible D gene (5 bases). V lost 0 bases and J 0 bases, leaving 12 bases between the germline ends. This CDR3 region has 17 residues. Germline V CDR1 and CDR2: MNHNS, SASEGT. The CDR3 DNA reads TGTGCCAGCAGTGAAGCGCGGGTGGTGGTCTCCTACAATGAGCAGTTCTTC. This translates into CASSEARVVVSYNEQFF.

V is TRBV6-5 and J is TRBJ2-3, with D perhaps assigned TRBD1 or TRBD2 (6 bases each). V dropped 2 bases and J dropped 2 bases, with 11 bases sitting between them. CDR1 is MNHEY, CDR2 SVGAGI, per germline. CDR3 length equals 15 residues. The CDR3 spells CASSYPGANTDTQYF. As DNA, the CDR3 is TGTGCCAGCAGTTACCCGGGGGCTAACACAGATACGCAGTATTTT.

The chain uses TRBV2 and TRBJ2-7; TRBD1 might be the D (6 bases). Germline CDR1 and CDR2: SNHLY and FYNNEI. V dropped 2 bases and J dropped 6 bases, with 20 bases sitting between them. The CDR3 loop spans 16 amino acids. CDR3 sequence reads: CASSETRQVARGEQYF. For the CDR3, the DNA is TGTGCCAGCAGTGAAACGCGACAGGTGGCCAGAGGCGAGCAGTACTTC. Full variable domain (remainder filled in from reference TRBV2 and TRBJ2-7): EPEVTQTPSHQVTQMGQEVILRCVPISNHLYFYWYRQILGQKVEFLVSFYNNEISEKSEIFDDQFSVERPDGSNFTLKIRSTKLEDSAMYFCASSETRQVARGEQYFGPGTRLTVT.

The chain couples TRBV5-6 to TRBJ2-1; 10 positions match TRBD2. The CDR3 has 15 residues. V lost 4 bases, J lost 9 bases, and 10 bases stayed unmatched. Germline V lookup: CDR1 SGHDT, CDR2 YYEEEE. As DNA, the CDR3 is TGTGCCAGCAGCCCTAAGCGGGGGGGCCGGGGTGAGCAGTTCTTC. Translated, it gives CASSPKRGGRGEQFF.